This is a list of T cell receptor beta chains from one sample in a study of blood T cell repertoires in COVID-19. The protocol was immunoSEQ multiplex PCR, while the TCRdb copy is restricted to in-frame clones and leaves out a portion. This sample has more than 200,000 clones, with about 86% found just once. The sample was peripheral blood. The receptors derive from a woman aged 45 to 65 with acute or convalescent COVID-19. The CDR3 runs from the conserved cysteine through the conserved F or W. Each record gives: D gene, CDR3 length, clone size, V gene, J gene, CDR3 protein, CDR3 DNA. A D gene is named only where the DNA matches it firmly. Clone size is given for some rows only: seen once, a few or many times, or a class if the clone is expanded.

NA	15	NA	TRBV4-1	TRBJ1-2	CASSQDPGGLHGYTF	TGCGCCAGCAGCCAAGATCCTGGCGGGCTACATGGCTACACCTTC
NA	15	NA	TRBV4-1	TRBJ2-7	CASSQALGREAEQYF	TGCGCCAGCAGCCAAGCCCTGGGTCGTGAGGCCGAGCAGTACTTC
NA	11	NA	TRBV19	TRBJ2-7	CASGSTYEQYF	TGTGCCAGCGGGAGTACCTACGAGCAGTACTTC
NA	13	NA	TRBV10-1	TRBJ1-2	CASSEQANYGYTF	TGCGCCAGCAGTGAGCAGGCTAACTATGGCTACACCTTC
NA	15	once	TRBV28	TRBJ1-5	CASRAGDYSNQPQHF	TGTGCCAGCAGGGCAGGAGACTATAGCAATCAGCCCCAGCATTTT
NA	14	few	TRBV4-2	TRBJ2-3	CASSPGEAEDTQYF	TGTGCCAGCAGCCCGGGGGAGGCTGAAGATACGCAGTATTTT
NA	14	NA	TRBV2	TRBJ1-1	CASSEALRGTEAFF	TGTGCCAGCAGTGAAGCGCTTAGGGGGACTGAAGCTTTCTTT
NA	14	once	TRBV9	TRBJ2-2	CASSPRAGNGELFF	TGTGCCAGCAGCCCCAGGGCGGGGAACGGGGAGCTGTTTTTT
NA	14	NA	TRBV3-1/TRBV3-2	TRBJ1-3	CASSHKHSGNTIYF	TGTGCCAGCAGCCACAAACACTCTGGAAACACCATATATTTT
TRBD1	16	NA	TRBV2	TRBJ1-1	CASSLRDRGPQGEAFF	TGTGCCAGCAGTCTCCGGGACAGGGGACCCCAGGGTGAAGCTTTCTTT
NA	12	NA	TRBV29-1	TRBJ1-1	CSVHRGGTEAFF	TGCAGCGTCCACCGAGGAGGCACTGAAGCTTTCTTT
NA	15	NA	TRBV27	TRBJ1-4	CASSLFRQPNEKLFF	TGTGCCAGCAGTTTATTCAGACAGCCAAATGAAAAACTGTTTTTT
NA	13	NA	TRBV5-1	TRBJ1-3	CASSRDAGGTIYF	TGCGCCAGCAGCCGGGACGCGGGGGGCACCATATATTTT
NA	13	NA	TRBV28	TRBJ2-5	CASSGREQETQYF	TGTGCCAGCAGTGGACGGGAACAAGAGACCCAGTACTTC
TRBD1	13	NA	TRBV18	TRBJ1-1	CASSPGQGNKAFF	TGTGCCAGCTCACCCGGACAGGGGAATAAAGCTTTCTTT
TRBD2	15	NA	TRBV5-4	TRBJ2-2	CASSLLTSGTGELFF	TGTGCCAGCAGCTTGTTGACTAGCGGCACCGGGGAGCTGTTTTTT
NA	13	NA	TRBV15	TRBJ1-2	CATSSQGSYGYTF	TGTGCCACCAGCTCTCAGGGATCCTATGGCTACACCTTC
NA	12	NA	TRBV10-2	TRBJ2-7	CASSELTLEQYF	TGCGCCAGCAGTGAACTTACCCTCGAGCAGTACTTC
TRBD2	16	once	TRBV30	TRBJ2-7	CAWFGTSGSFTYEQYF	TGTGCCTGGTTCGGGACTAGCGGGAGTTTTACCTACGAGCAGTACTTC
NA	17	NA	TRBV4-1	TRBJ2-1	CASSPGGGPSSYNEQFF	TGCGCCAGCAGCCCTGGGGGGGGGCCCAGCTCCTACAATGAGCAGTTCTTC
NA	15	few	TRBV7-6	TRBJ1-4	CASSLAAGTNEKLFF	TGTGCCAGCAGCTTAGCGGCGGGAACTAATGAAAAACTGTTTTTT
NA	12	NA	TRBV24-1	TRBJ2-1	CATSESLNEQFF	TGTGCCACCAGTGAATCCCTCAATGAGCAGTTCTTC
NA	14	NA	TRBV5-1	TRBJ2-3	CASSLGQSTDTQYF	TGCGCCAGCAGCTTGGGACAGAGCACAGATACGCAGTATTTT
NA	13	NA	TRBV7-9	TRBJ2-3	CASSWDSTDTQYF	TGTGCCAGCAGTTGGGACTCCACAGATACGCAGTATTTT
TRBD1	16	NA	TRBV5-1	TRBJ2-3	CASSFTGEPSTDTQYF	TGCGCCAGCAGCTTTACAGGGGAACCTAGCACAGATACGCAGTATTTT
NA	15	few	TRBV30	TRBJ2-3	CAWIGLAEGGDTQYF	TGTGCCTGGATTGGTCTAGCGGAGGGGGGAGATACGCAGTATTTT
NA	14	NA	TRBV19	TRBJ2-7	CASSILGSRDEQYF	TGTGCCAGTAGTATTCTTGGATCTCGGGACGAGCAGTACTTC
NA	15	NA	TRBV7-7	TRBJ2-5	CASSRGQSPQETQYF	TGTGCTAGCAGCCGAGGCCAGAGTCCTCAAGAGACCCAGTACTTC
TRBD1	15	NA	TRBV27	TRBJ1-4	CASSRAQGAYEKLFF	TGTGCCAGCAGTCGAGCCCAGGGGGCTTATGAAAAACTGTTTTTT
TRBD2	16	NA	TRBV5-1	TRBJ2-7	CASSLDAGTSGYEQYF	TGCGCCAGCAGCTTAGATGCCGGGACTAGCGGCTACGAGCAGTACTTC
TRBD2	16	once	TRBV5-1	TRBJ2-5	CASSVTIAGGQETQYF	TGCGCCAGCAGCGTGACTATAGCGGGAGGCCAAGAGACCCAGTACTTC
NA	14	NA	TRBV6-6	TRBJ2-3	CASSAPGSTDTQYF	TGTGCCAGCAGTGCCCCGGGTAGCACAGATACGCAGTATTTT
NA	14	few	TRBV5-6	TRBJ1-4	CASSTRASGEKLFF	TGTGCCAGCAGCACCCGAGCCTCGGGTGAAAAACTGTTTTTT
TRBD2	15	NA	TRBV27	TRBJ2-7	CASSGGGTSPYEQYF	TGTGCCAGCAGCGGGGGCGGGACTAGTCCGTACGAGCAGTACTTC
TRBD2	14	NA	TRBV7-2	TRBJ2-5	CASSKLGGVETQYF	TGTGCCAGCAGCAAACTCGGGGGGGTAGAGACCCAGTACTTC
NA	12	many	TRBV2	TRBJ2-3	CASSDIADTQYF	TGTGCCAGCAGTGATATCGCGGATACGCAGTATTTT
NA	11	NA	TRBV19	TRBJ2-1	CASSSGGGQFF	TGTGCCAGTAGTTCGGGGGGCGGGCAGTTCTTC
TRBD2	16	NA	TRBV11-2	TRBJ2-7	CASSLDRLAGDVEQYF	TGTGCCAGCAGCTTAGATAGACTAGCGGGAGATGTCGAGCAGTACTTC
NA	15	few	TRBV5-4	TRBJ1-6	CASSPADRVNSPLHF	TGTGCCAGCAGCCCTGCGGACAGAGTAAATTCACCCCTCCACTTT
TRBD1	16	NA	TRBV5-1	TRBJ1-5	CASSLIGQGRNQPQHF	TGCGCCAGCAGCTTGATAGGACAGGGGCGCAATCAGCCCCAGCATTTT
TRBD2	18	few	TRBV3-1/TRBV3-2	TRBJ2-1	CASSQEYASGSRDNEQFF	TGTGCCAGCAGCCAAGAATACGCTAGCGGGAGTAGGGACAATGAGCAGTTCTTC
NA	17	NA	TRBV7-3	TRBJ2-1	CASSLLVLTSGYNEQFF	TGTGCCAGCAGCTTATTGGTGTTGACTAGTGGGTACAATGAGCAGTTCTTC
NA	14	NA	TRBV5-1	TRBJ2-2	CASSLITATGELFF	TGCGCCAGCAGCTTGATCACAGCCACCGGGGAGCTGTTTTTT
TRBD2	14	NA	TRBV5-1	TRBJ2-7	CASSLVPSGYEQYF	TGCGCCAGCAGCTTGGTCCCTAGCGGCTACGAGCAGTACTTC
TRBD1	11	NA	TRBV29-1	TRBJ1-5	CSVVGTGGEHF	TGCAGCGTCGTAGGGACAGGGGGAGAACATTTT
TRBD2	16	NA	TRBV7-9	TRBJ2-3	CASSFRLAGSTDTQYF	TGTGCCAGCAGCTTCAGACTAGCGGGAAGCACAGATACGCAGTATTTT
NA	11	NA	TRBV20-1	TRBJ1-1	CSASSRGEAFF	TGCAGTGCTAGTTCCCGAGGGGAAGCTTTCTTT
TRBD1	15	NA	TRBV19	TRBJ2-7	CASSLKGTGNYEQYF	TGTGCCAGTAGCCTCAAAGGGACAGGGAACTACGAGCAGTACTTC